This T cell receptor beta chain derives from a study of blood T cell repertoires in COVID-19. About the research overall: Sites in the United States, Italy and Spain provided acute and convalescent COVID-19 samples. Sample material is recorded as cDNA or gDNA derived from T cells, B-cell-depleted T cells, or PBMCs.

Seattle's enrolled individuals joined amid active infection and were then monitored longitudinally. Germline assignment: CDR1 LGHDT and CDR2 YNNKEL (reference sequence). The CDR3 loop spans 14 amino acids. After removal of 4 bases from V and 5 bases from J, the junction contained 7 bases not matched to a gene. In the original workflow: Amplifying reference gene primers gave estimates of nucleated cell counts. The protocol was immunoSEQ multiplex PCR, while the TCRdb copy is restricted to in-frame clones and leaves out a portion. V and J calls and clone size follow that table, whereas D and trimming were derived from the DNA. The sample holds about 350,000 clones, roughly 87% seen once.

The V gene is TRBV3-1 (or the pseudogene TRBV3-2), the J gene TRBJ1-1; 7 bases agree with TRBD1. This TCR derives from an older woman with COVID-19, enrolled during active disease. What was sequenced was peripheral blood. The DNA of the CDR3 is TGTGCCAGCAGCCGACACAGGGGATGGACTGAAGCTTTCTTT. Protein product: CASSRHRGWTEAFF.